The 21 T cell receptor beta chains presented below share a single source sample, sequenced in a study of cytomegalovirus exposure and HLA in healthy donors (dated by TCRdb to between 2016 and 2019). Libraries were constructed by the immunoSEQ multiplex PCR assay. A mixture of 60 forward primers for TCR Vbeta segments and 13 reverse primers for TCR Jbeta segments was used in the multiplex PCR. The table was pulled from immuneACCESS by TCRdb, which kept in-frame rearrangements only. Such tables lose some clones; where checked, under half of the loss comes from unresolved V genes, and the rest has no known cause. This sample has 160,000 or so clones in its table, and 86% of those were observed once. Of the sample, over 1.5% falls within the top ten clones. The specimen sequenced was PBMCs. These receptors were collected from a young woman in good health and CMV-seronegative.

This chain joins TRBV27 and TRBJ2-7; D not certain. Germline V gene sequence: CDR1 MNHEY, CDR2 SMNVEV (reference sequence). Trimming left V 1 base short and J 3 bases short, with 7 bases between. There are 13 residues in the CDR3. The CDR3 loop reads CASSLYQYYEQYF. Here the CDR3 DNA reads TGTGCCAGCAGTTTATACCAGTACTACGAGCAGTACTTC.

This rearrangement joins TRBV5-1 to TRBJ2-7; possibly TRBD2 for D (6 bases). Germline V gene lookup returns CDR1 SGHRS and CDR2 YFSETQ. V was trimmed by 4 bases and J by 4 bases, leaving 15 bases between them. CDR3 size: 14 residues. CDR3 amino acids: CASSPEWGVYEQYF. The DNA for the CDR3 is TGCGCCAGCAGCCCGGAGTGGGGGGTTTACGAGCAGTACTTC.

V is TRBV4-1 and J is TRBJ2-5; D ambiguous. The V and J ends lost 5 bases and 1 base respectively, with 17 bases between them. This CDR3 region has 16 residues. Looked up from germline, CDR1 is MGHRA and CDR2 is YSYEKL. The CDR3 nucleotides read TGCGCCAGCAGCGGTAGACACCCGTACTTCCAAGAGACCCAGTACTTC. It codes for CASSGRHPYFQETQYF.

J is TRBJ1-2 and V is TRBV28; D uncertain. CDR3 length: 13 amino acids. Germline V gives CDR1 MDHEN, CDR2 SYDVKM. V lost 7 bases and J 6 bases, leaving 15 bases between the germline ends. In DNA form, the CDR3 reads TGTGCCAGCAAACAGCCAATTCTACATGGCTACACCTTC. This encodes CASKQPILHGYTF.

The V and J genes are TRBV27 and TRBJ2-3; D is unclear. The germline V and J ends were trimmed by 0 bases and 4 bases, with 11 bases remaining between them. CDR1 is MNHEY and CDR2 is SMNVEV in the germline V gene (reference sequence). This CDR3 region has 15 residues. CDR3: CASSLSMSGADTQYF. The CDR3, as DNA: TGTGCCAGCAGTTTATCGATGAGTGGAGCAGATACGCAGTATTTT.

This clone was detected a few times. The CDR3 DNA reads as TGTGCCAGCAGTTACTCGTACAGGGAAGGTATGGGCTACACCTTC. It specifies CASSYSYREGMGYTF. The chain is built from TRBV6-5 and TRBJ1-2; possibly TRBD1 for D (6 bases). Trimming shortened V by 0 bases and J by 8 bases, and 16 bases separated the two germline ends. The CDR3 covers 15 residues. The V gene's germline CDR1 is MNHEY and CDR2 SVGAGI.

In nucleotides, the CDR3 is TGTGCCAGCAGCTTAGCAGGGAGCTTCTCTGGAAACACCATATATTTT. Protein product: CASSLAGSFSGNTIYF. The rearrangement uses TRBV7-9 and TRBJ1-3; D call uncertain. The CDR3 loop spans 16 amino acids. V was cut by 0 bases and J by 0 bases, with 9 bases left in between. Germline V gene lookup returns CDR1 SEHNR and CDR2 FQNEAQ (reference sequence). The full variable domain, its missing parts supplied by reference TRBV7-9 and TRBJ1-3, is DTGVSQNPRHKITKRGQNVTFRCDPISEHNRLYWYRQTLGQGPEFLTYFQNEAQLEKSRLLSDRFSAERPKGSFSTLEIQRTEQGDSAMYLCASSLAGSFSGNTIYFGEGSWLTVV.

The chain couples TRBV5-1 to TRBJ1-2; 9 bases align to TRBD1. The trim removed 2 bases at V and 6 bases at J, leaving 11 bases unmatched. CDR3 length equals 16 residues. The germline CDR1 and CDR2 sequences are SGHRS and YFSETQ. Here the CDR3 reads CASSFFLSGQGNGYTF. The CDR3 DNA follows: TGCGCCAGCAGCTTTTTCCTCTCGGGACAGGGAAATGGCTACACCTTC.

This clone is categorized as medium-sized. The chain carries TRBV6-1 and TRBJ2-7; the match to TRBD1 covers 7 bases. Germline CDR1 and CDR2: MNHNS and SASEGT. The CDR3 consists of 15 residues. After removal of 1 base from V and 5 bases from J, the junction contained 8 bases not matched to a gene. The CDR3 sequence is CASSEEGTAPHEQYF. CDR3 in DNA: TGTGCCAGCAGTGAAGAGGGGACAGCTCCCCACGAGCAGTACTTC.

A single count supports this clone. V and J are TRBV6-1 and TRBJ1-2; D might be TRBD1 (5 bases). Germline-derived CDR1 and CDR2 are MNHNS and SASEGT. This CDR3 contains 16 residues. V was shortened by 0 bases and J by 4 bases, with 15 bases between the two germline ends. In DNA form, the CDR3 reads TGTGCCAGCAGTGAAGCGCAGTGGGGCAAGGGCTATGGCTACACCTTC. Its protein product is CASSEAQWGKGYGYTF.

The chain uses TRBV7-8 and TRBJ1-1, with 7 nucleotides matching TRBD1. CDR1 and CDR2 from the germline V gene are SGHVS and FQNEAQ. Trimming cost V 1 base and J 7 bases; bases outside gene matches: 12. This CDR3 spans 16 amino acids. The CDR3 DNA reads as TGTGCCAGCAGCTTAGTGCAGTCGGGACAGTCCTTTGAAGCTTTCTTT. Residues: CASSLVQSGQSFEAFF.

With respect to this clone: An end of the junction does not agree with germline; a read error may underlie this. The chain has TRBV5-1 and TRBJ2-1; 8 bases agree with TRBD1. CDR1 and CDR2 from the germline V gene are SGHRS and YFSETQ. The CDR3 is 14 residues long. The DNA of the CDR3 is TGCGCCAGCAGTTTGGGACAGGCCTACAATGAGCAGTTCTTC. It is translated as CASSLGQAYNEQFF.

The chain uses TRBV10-3 and TRBJ1-6, with 12 positions matching TRBD1. Germline V gives CDR1 ENHRY, CDR2 SYGVKD. The V and J ends lost 6 bases and 9 bases, in that order; junction bases with no gene match: 3. The CDR3 has 14 residues. CDR3 sequence: CAIRGTGGGSPLHF. The CDR3 DNA sequence: TGTGCCATCAGGGGGACAGGGGGCGGTTCACCCCTCCACTTT.

The V gene is TRBV14, the J gene TRBJ1-2; 7 bases map to TRBD1. Germline CDR1 SGHDN, CDR2 FVKESK. With 6 bases clipped from V and 8 bases from J, the junction kept 9 bases outside the gene matches. This CDR3 has 13 amino acids. CDR3 protein: CASRPRTGGGYTF. The CDR3 nucleotides read TGTGCCAGCAGACCTCGGACAGGCGGCGGCTACACCTTC.

CDR3 sequence: CASSSDGLAKNIQYF. For the CDR3, the DNA is TGTGCCAGCAGTTCGGACGGACTAGCCAAAAACATTCAGTACTTC. The gene calls are TRBV28 and TRBJ2-4, with D maybe TRBD2 (5 bases). Germline values: CDR1 MDHEN, CDR2 SYDVKM. Between the trimmed V and J ends, which lost 4 bases and 0 bases, there was a span of 10 bases. CDR3 size: 15 residues.

The chain recombines TRBV15 with TRBJ2-5; D possibly corresponds to TRBD1 (6 bases). This CDR3 has 12 amino acids. The germline V and J ends were trimmed by 5 bases and 5 bases, with 9 bases remaining between them. Germline V lookup: CDR1 LNHNV, CDR2 YYDKDF (reference sequence). For the CDR3, the DNA is TGTGCCACCAGCGCGACAGGCGAGACCCAGTACTTC. Translating it yields CATSATGETQYF.

The chain has TRBV7-3 and TRBJ1-2, with 9 bases matching TRBD1. J was trimmed by 8 bases and V by 5 bases; bases with no gene match: 6. Germline V lookup: CDR1 SGHTA, CDR2 FQGTGA. The CDR3 length is 13 residues. The CDR3 spells CASSSGQGYGYTF. In DNA form, the CDR3 reads TGTGCCAGCAGCAGCGGACAGGGGTACGGCTACACCTTC. Looking up the rest from reference TRBV7-3 and TRBJ1-2 gives the full variable domain: GAGVSQTPSNKVTEKGKYVELRCDPISGHTALYWYRQSLGQGPEFLIYFQGTGAADDSGLPNDRFFAVRPEGSVSTLKIQRTERGDSAVYLCASSSGQGYGYTFGSGTRLTVV.

This clone was detected once. This sequence joins TRBV7-9 and TRBJ2-1; 11 bases align to TRBD2. Germline V gene lookup returns CDR1 SEHNR and CDR2 FQNEAQ (reference sequence). V lost 4 bases and J lost 0; bases outside the gene matches: 5. The CDR3 runs 17 residues. The CDR3 reads CASSSLAGGSSYNEQFF. The CDR3 DNA reads TGTGCCAGCAGCTCTCTAGCGGGGGGTAGCTCCTACAATGAGCAGTTCTTC.

The chain links TRBV27 to TRBJ1-2, with a tentative D call TRBD1 (5 bases). The V gene's germline CDR1 is MNHEY and CDR2 SMNVEV (reference sequence). V lost 5 bases to trimming and J lost 5 bases, with 18 bases between them. The CDR3 runs 15 residues. This chain's CDR3 is CASSPAGEGPYGYTF. The DNA for the CDR3 is TGTGCCAGCAGTCCCGCCGGGGAGGGACCTTATGGCTACACCTTC.

This clone was recorded once. V gene TRBV9 combines with J gene TRBJ1-2, with TRBD1 matching over 7 bases. This CDR3 is built from 17 residues. V dropped 0 bases and J dropped 2; count of bases not matched to a gene: 10. Germline V gene lookup returns CDR1 SGDLS and CDR2 YYNGEE. For the CDR3, the DNA is TGTGCCAGCAGCGTAGGAGGGGGCGCGGAGAGAAACTATGGCTACACCTTC. This sequence encodes CASSVGGGAERNYGYTF.

The V gene is TRBV11-2, the J gene TRBJ1-4; 8 bases fit TRBD1. Trimming cost V 4 bases and J 5 bases; bases outside gene matches: 3. The V gene's germline CDR1 is SGHAT and CDR2 FQNNGV. The CDR3 spans 14 residues. The CDR3 coding sequence is TGTGCCAGCAGCTGGGGGACAGGAAATGAAAAACTGTTTTTT. It specifies CASSWGTGNEKLFF.